This T cell receptor beta chain was identified in a study of cytomegalovirus exposure and HLA in healthy donors. PCR used 60 Vbeta primers and 13 Jbeta primers. Generated by immunoSEQ multiplex PCR, the TCRdb table keeps only in-frame clones and is missing some. The data hold about 62,000 clones, with less than 80% observed a single time. This CDR3 contains 14 residues. The V gene's germline CDR1 is SSHAT and CDR2 FNYEAQ (reference sequence). For this clone: Its antigen is not known. One junction end does not reproduce the germline sequence, and a read error may be involved.

Study-wide results and caveats: A few CMV-associated chains proved CMV antigen-specific in vitro. Reports indicate that TCR beta sequences accurately predicted the HLA-A and HLA-B alleles of most subjects. Fewer N-insertions (relative to the roughly 700-donor mean) were reportedly seen in an Asian-associated ancestry cluster in a later analysis.

V is TRBV7-7 and J is TRBJ2-5; 7 bases align to TRBD2. This receptor was identified in a man aged 55 to 70 in good health and CMV-seropositive. The source material was PBMCs. The CDR3 DNA follows: TGTGCTAGCAGCTTAGTTGCGGGAGAAGAGACCCAGTACTTC. Its translation: CASSLVAGEETQYF.